Presented here are 2 T cell receptor beta chains from one specimen sequenced in a study of blood T cell repertoires in COVID-19. Some clones are missing from TCRdb's copy, which holds only in-frame ones; the method was immunoSEQ multiplex PCR. The sample lists 210,000 or so clones; 78% were seen once. The source material was peripheral blood. All receptors come from a woman older than 75 with active or convalescent COVID-19.

V gene TRBV9 combines with J gene TRBJ2-1; TRBD1 agrees at 9 bases. The V and J ends lost 4 bases and 6 bases, in that order; junction bases with no gene match: 17. CDR3 length equals 18 residues. Germline V CDR1 and CDR2: SGDLS, YYNGEE. The CDR3 DNA is TGTGCCAGCAGCTTGACTGGACAGGGGCTGTTTCTCGGCAATGAGCAGTTCTTC. Translation: CASSLTGQGLFLGNEQFF.

DNA of the CDR3: TGCGCCAGCAGCTTGGTTCCGGGTATGAACACTGAAGCTTTCTTT. Its translation is CASSLVPGMNTEAFF. The chain carries TRBV5-1 and TRBJ1-1, with D unclear. CDR3 length: 15 amino acids. Looked up from germline, CDR1 is SGHRS and CDR2 is YFSETQ. Deletions cut 0 bases from V and 0 bases from J, with 9 bases between.